The sequence of this T cell receptor beta chain was determined in a study of T cell responses to AZD1222 COVID-19 vaccine (dated by TCRdb to the early 2020s). Describing the broader study: TCR sequencing was performed for about 250 trial participants, of whom around 200 were given two doses of AZD1222 and around 25 were given two doses of MenACWY control vaccine. Trial participants were enrolled into age subgroups of 18-55, 56-69 and 70-plus years, which contained approximately 150, 28 and 58 TCR-sequenced participants, respectively.

The CDR3 regions of human TCRbeta chains were analyzed by immunosequencing. On the study's bioinformatics: Repertoire TCRs were checked for matches against a reference library of SARS-CoV-2-specific TCRs that had been generated using the MIRA antigen-specificity platform. Breadth was defined as the fraction of unique TCRs that were SARS-CoV-2-associated, and depth was defined as the fraction of total T cells that were SARS-CoV-2-associated. Using the MIRA data, each spike-specific TCR was assigned both to the spike region to which the TCR was reactive and to a CD4 or CD8 class. Log10-transformed breadth and depth values were compared by one-way ANOVA with Sidak's multiple comparisons tests. This is the immuneACCESS table as TCRdb keeps it, with only in-frame sequences that have V and J called. A part of the clones is gone; compared with another copy, unresolved V genes explain less than half, and the rest is unexplained. The V and J calls and clone size were taken over from that table, and D and trimming were inferred from the DNA. In all, the sample holds some 180,000 clones, and approximately 89% of those were seen once. The top ten clones comprise about 1.7% of the sample.

Taken with the paper, the label for time point translates to: about 28 days (+/-7) after the second vaccine dose. AZD1222 recipients given second doses at about 4 weeks or at about 12 weeks were pooled, since spike-specific TCR depth and breadth were not found to differ between the two schedules. The vaccinee samples were drawn from two UK trials, COV001 and COV002, one of which was a single-blind randomized controlled phase 2/3 trial testing AZD1222 (ChAdOx1 nCoV-19) in healthy adults. For TCRbeta chain sequencing, PBMC samples were collected from trial participants at day 0 and at day 28 after the second dose. This clone was seen only once. Its antigen is unknown. No qualities accompany the bases; no much larger clone lies one base away. The full study reports these points: A significant rise in spike-specific TCR breadth and depth was observed after two AZD1222 doses relative to day 0 and relative to MenACWY recipients. The whole spike protein was spanned by vaccine-associated CD4 TCRs, and dominant responses were seen in regions 160-218 and 743-854. Participants were mostly white British and included more females than males, and it was suggested by the authors that clonal diversity may have been underestimated. In the small 56-69-year group, the increase in depth fell short of significance, most likely because of low power. Because no day 14 peak-response samples were available, the repertoires could be characterized only after the peak T cell response. Conclusions about previously exposed vaccinees were limited because only a handful of AZD1222 recipients were SARS-CoV-2 seropositive at baseline. Reportedly, almost half of the unique spike-specific TCRs recognized epitopes lying outside the regions that are mutated in the B.1.351 and B.1.1.7 variants.

The CDR3 goes from the cysteine to the phenylalanine over 12 residues. Only CDR3 DNA is held: 36 bases, read in frame from base 1. From a lookup of the germline V gene, CDR1 and CDR2 are SGHTA and FQGNSA. V and J are truncated by 8 bases and 1 base respectively, leaving an intervening sequence of 9 bases. The specimen comprised peripheral blood, sampled 28 days after the second AZD1222 dose. This TCR was sampled from an adult who received the AZD1222 COVID-19 vaccine. The V and J segments used are TRBV7-2 and TRBJ2-7, with an unclear D gene assignment. The sequenced DNA: TGTGCCAGCCGGACGGATTCCTACGAGCAGTACTTC. The encoded protein is CASRTDSYEQYF.